These 12 T cell receptor beta chains came from one sample sequenced in a study of blood T cell repertoires in COVID-19. Some clones are missing from TCRdb's copy, which holds only in-frame ones; the method was immunoSEQ multiplex PCR. The sample lists fewer than 400,000 clones; around 84% were seen once. What was sequenced was peripheral blood. The receptors shown here come from a woman aged 18-29 years with acute or convalescent COVID-19.

CDR3 residues: CASSSHSNQPQHF. CDR3 DNA: TGTGCCAGCAGCTCCCACAGTAATCAGCCCCAGCATTTT. The J gene is TRBJ1-5, the V gene TRBV7-9; no definite D call. This CDR3 spans 13 amino acids. V dropped 4 bases and J dropped 4 bases, with 8 bases sitting between them. Germline CDR1 SEHNR, CDR2 FQNEAQ (reference sequence). Variable domain in full (rest from reference TRBV7-9 and TRBJ1-5): DTGVSQNPRHKITKRGQNVTFRCDPISEHNRLYWYRQTLGQGPEFLTYFQNEAQLEKSRLLSDRFSAERPKGSFSTLEIQRTEQGDSAMYLCASSSHSNQPQHFGDGTRLSIL.

This rearrangement joins TRBV19 to TRBJ1-5; TRBD1 aligns across 9 bases. Germline assignment: CDR1 LNHDA and CDR2 SQIVND (reference sequence). With 7 bases clipped from V and 0 bases from J, the junction kept 13 bases outside the gene matches. CDR3 length equals 18 residues. The CDR3 nucleotides read TGTGCCAGTACCGTGTGGGGGACAGGGTTCGGTAGCAATCAGCCCCAGCATTTT. It is translated as CASTVWGTGFGSNQPQHF. The variable domain in full, with the rest retrieved from reference TRBV19 and TRBJ1-5, is DGGITQSPKYLFRKEGQNVTLSCEQNLNHDAMYWYRQDPGQGLRLIYYSQIVNDFQKGDIAEGYSVSREKKESFPLTVTSAQKNPTAFYLCASTVWGTGFGSNQPQHFGDGTRLSIL.

The chain recombines TRBV18 with TRBJ2-3, with TRBD2 matching 8 bases. Germline-derived CDR1 and CDR2 are KGHSH and LQKENI. The CDR3 loop spans 17 amino acids. V shed 3 bases, J shed 4 bases, and the junction held 12 bases outside the gene matches. CDR3 in DNA: TGTGCCAGCTCACCGCTCTCACTAGCGGAGGGGGCAGATACGCAGTATTTT. Translation: CASSPLSLAEGADTQYF.

On this clone itself: This sample includes further DNA sequences coding for the same CDR3. The chain links TRBV6-5 to TRBJ1-5, with D possibly TRBD1 on 5 matching bases. The germline V gene encodes CDR1 MNHEY and CDR2 SVGAGI. Trimming cost V 0 bases and J 0 bases, with 6 bases left between them. The CDR3 runs to 15 residues. The CDR3 sequence is CASSYSGGSNQPQHF. In DNA, the CDR3 is TGTGCCAGCAGTTACTCGGGGGGTAGCAATCAGCCCCAGCATTTT.

Only a few counts were recorded for this clone. The chain has TRBV5-6 and TRBJ2-3, with TRBD2 identical over 8 bases. The V gene end was trimmed by 0 bases and the J gene end by 5 bases; junction bases not matched to a gene: 5. CDR1 is SGHDT, CDR2 YYEEEE, per germline. The CDR3 extends over 15 amino acids. The CDR3 protein is CASSLAGGVGDTQYF. The CDR3 nucleotides are TGTGCCAGCAGCTTGGCCGGGGGGGTTGGAGATACGCAGTATTTT. The variable domain in full, completed from reference TRBV5-6 and TRBJ2-3, reads DAGVTQSPTHLIKTRGQQVTLRCSPKSGHDTVSWYQQALGQGPQFIFQYYEEEERQRGNFPDRFSGHQFPNYSSELNVNALLLGDSALYLCASSLAGGVGDTQYFGPGTRLTVL.

The chain combines TRBV5-1 with TRBJ1-2, with D perhaps matching TRBD1 (5 bases). Trimming left V 2 bases short and J 5 bases short, with 16 bases between. This CDR3 is 15 amino acids long. Germline V gene lookup returns CDR1 SGHRS and CDR2 YFSETQ. The CDR3 bases are TGCGCCAGCAGCTTACCCCGGCAGGGTGATTATGGCTACACCTTC. Translated, it gives CASSLPRQGDYGYTF.

This clone was observed a single time. The chain joins TRBV5-5 to TRBJ1-1; D uncertain. Deletions cut 6 bases from V and 1 base from J, with 13 bases between. The CDR3 is made up of 14 amino acids. CDR1 and CDR2 (germline): SGHKS, YYEKEE (reference sequence). The CDR3 region is CASIPLGPNTEAFF. CDR3 sequence (DNA): TGTGCCAGCATCCCATTGGGCCCGAACACTGAAGCTTTCTTT. The full variable domain, its missing parts supplied by reference TRBV5-5 and TRBJ1-1, is DAGVTQSPTHLIKTRGQQVTLRCSPISGHKSVSWYQQVLGQGPQFIFQYYEKEERGRGNFPDRFSARQFPNYSSELNVNALLLGDSALYLCASIPLGPNTEAFFGQGTRLTVV.

The chain recombines TRBV3-1 (or the pseudogene TRBV3-2) with TRBJ2-1, with 15 bases matching TRBD2. The germline CDR1 and CDR2 sequences are LGHDT and YNNKEL (reference sequence). This CDR3 spans 15 amino acids. With V trimmed by 4 bases and J by 7 bases, 2 bases remained unmatched. The CDR3 DNA sequence: TGTGCCAGCAGCCGCGGGACTAGCGGGGGGAATGAGCAGTTCTTC. It yields the protein CASSRGTSGGNEQFF.

The V gene is TRBV30, the J gene TRBJ1-4, with a tentative D call TRBD1 (6 bases). The germline CDR1 and CDR2 sequences are GTSNPN and SVGIG (reference sequence). The V gene lost 4 bases and the J gene lost 6 bases, with 15 bases spanning the gap. The CDR3 consists of 14 residues. CDR3: CAWTPNRAYEKLFF. CDR3 nucleotide sequence: TGTGCCTGGACCCCCAACAGGGCCTATGAAAAACTGTTTTTT.

The chain has TRBV9 and TRBJ2-7, with 7 bases that match TRBD2. V shed 0 bases and J 5 bases; nucleotides not matched to a gene: 5. There are 14 residues in the CDR3. Germline lookup yields CDR1 SGDLS and CDR2 YYNGEE. This CDR3 reads CASSVAGGPHEQYF. CDR3 sequence (DNA): TGTGCCAGCAGCGTAGCGGGGGGTCCTCACGAGCAGTACTTC.

The chain combines TRBV6-5 with TRBJ1-2, with a possible D match to TRBD1 (6 bases). V lost 7 bases to trimming and J lost 4 bases, with 16 bases between them. Germline CDR1 and CDR2: MNHEY and SVGAGI. The CDR3 is 14 residues long. CDR3 region: CASIWWGQAYGYTF. The CDR3 nucleotides are TGTGCCAGCATTTGGTGGGGGCAGGCCTATGGCTACACCTTC.

This sequence joins TRBV3-1 (or the pseudogene TRBV3-2) and TRBJ2-1, with 11 nucleotides matching TRBD2. This CDR3 comprises 15 residues. V lost 4 bases, J lost 5 bases, and 4 bases stayed unmatched. In germline, CDR1 is LGHDT, CDR2 YNNKEL (reference sequence). CDR3 DNA: TGTGCCAGCAGCCTCACTAGCGGGAGCCACAATGAGCAGTTCTTC. It yields the protein CASSLTSGSHNEQFF.